These 7 T cell receptor beta chains were all obtained from the same sample, sequenced in a study of blood T cell repertoires in COVID-19. Libraries were prepared by immunoSEQ multiplex PCR; TCRdb keeps only in-frame clonotypes and omits some of them. The table records about 120,000 clones, around 91% of them present only once. The specimen sequenced was peripheral blood. These receptors were obtained from a man between 65 and 80 years old with active or convalescent COVID-19.

This chain links TRBV20-1 with TRBJ2-7, with D possibly being TRBD1 (6 bases). Germline V lookup: CDR1 DFQATT, CDR2 SNEGSKA (reference sequence). This CDR3 contains 11 residues. V was pared by 7 bases and J by 6 bases, with 13 bases between. The CDR3 here is CSVVQGSEQYF. The CDR3 region has the DNA TGCAGTGTCGTACAGGGAAGCGAGCAGTACTTC.

The chain couples TRBV5-4 to TRBJ1-3; unclear D gene. The V gene's germline CDR1 is SGHNT and CDR2 YYREEE (reference sequence). V was pared by 4 bases and J by 0 bases, with 11 bases between. This CDR3 has 15 residues. The CDR3 DNA reads as TGTGCCAGCAGCCTCCCGGGAAACTCTGGAAACACCATATATTTT. It specifies CASSLPGNSGNTIYF.

Worth noting for this clone: Mismatch with germline at one junction end may stem from a read error. The chain combines TRBV27 with TRBJ2-7; 8 bases match TRBD1. Germline values: CDR1 MNHEY, CDR2 SMNVEV (reference sequence). The CDR3 length is 17 residues. Here the CDR3 reads CARSLRTGTGGPHEQYF. CDR3 coding DNA: TGTGCCCGCAGTTTAAGGACCGGGACAGGAGGTCCCCACGAGCAGTACTTC.

This rearrangement joins TRBV24-1 to TRBJ2-2; possible D gene TRBD2, 5 bases. V lost 5 bases and J lost 1, with 7 bases in between. Per the germline V gene, CDR1 is KGHDR and CDR2 is SFDVKD. The CDR3 is made up of 14 amino acids. CDR3 amino acids: CATSGTRNTGELFF. In DNA, the CDR3 is TGTGCCACCAGTGGCACTAGGAACACCGGGGAGCTGTTTTTT.

The chain has TRBV6-1 and TRBJ1-2, with D possibly matching TRBD1 (5 bases). Germline CDR1 is MNHNS and CDR2 is SASEGT. V was shortened by 2 bases and J by 0 bases, with 10 bases between the two germline ends. This CDR3 is 15 amino acids long. The DNA for the CDR3 is TGTGCCAGCAGTGAAATGCAGGGATCTAACTATGGCTACACCTTC. This codes for CASSEMQGSNYGYTF.

The rearrangement uses TRBV27 and TRBJ2-7, with 7 bases lining up with TRBD2. The length of the CDR3 is 15 residues. From germline, CDR1 is MNHEY and CDR2 SMNVEV (reference sequence). V shed 2 bases, J shed 0 bases, and the junction held 4 bases outside the gene matches. In nucleotides, the CDR3 is TGTGCCAGCAGTTTAACGGGGGGTGGCTCCTACGAGCAGTACTTC. Translated, it gives CASSLTGGGSYEQYF.

The rearrangement uses TRBV11-3 and TRBJ1-1, with TRBD1 identical over 12 bases. After removal of 5 bases from V and 6 bases from J, the junction contained 7 bases not matched to a gene. The CDR3 sequence is 15 residues long. Germline CDR1 reads SGHNT; CDR2 reads YENEEA. Here the CDR3 reads CASSPGQGAGAEAFF. The DNA of the CDR3 is TGTGCCAGCAGCCCGGGACAGGGGGCGGGGGCTGAAGCTTTCTTT. Full variable domain (missing parts from reference TRBV11-3 and TRBJ1-1): EAGVVQSPRYKIIEKKQPVAFWCNPISGHNTLYWYLQNLGQGPELLIRYENEEAVDDSQLPKDRFSAERLKGVDSTLKIQPAELGDSAVYLCASSPGQGAGAEAFFGQGTRLTVV.